These 4 T cell receptor beta chains came from one sample sequenced in a study of T cell responses to AZD1222 COVID-19 vaccine. Clones were sequenced by immunoSEQ multiplex PCR, and TCRdb holds only the in-frame ones, with some missing. This table has more than 95,000 clones, 70% to 90% appearing once. This specimen was peripheral blood, taken on day 0 of AZD1222 vaccination. Source of these receptors: an adult in good health.

V and J are TRBV4-3 and TRBJ1-1; TRBD1 matches 8 bases. The germline V gene has CDR1 LGHNA and CDR2 YSLEER. V dropped 6 bases and J dropped 0; count of bases not matched to a gene: 6. The length of the CDR3 is 15 residues. The CDR3 region is CASRRGQGLNTEAFF. The CDR3 coding sequence is TGCGCCAGCAGAAGAGGACAGGGATTGAACACTGAAGCTTTCTTT.

This clone has only a few counts. This chain uses TRBV28 with TRBJ1-2; 11 positions match TRBD1. V dropped 6 bases and J dropped 7; count of bases not matched to a gene: 7. This CDR3 is 14 amino acids long. Germline V lookup: CDR1 MDHEN, CDR2 SYDVKM. The CDR3 DNA reads TGTGCCAGCAGAGGTGGACAGGGGGCGGCTGGCTACACCTTC. It codes for CASRGGQGAAGYTF.

The gene calls are TRBV19 and TRBJ1-1, with D possibly being TRBD1 (5 bases). V was shortened by 3 bases and J by 5 bases, with 13 bases between the two germline ends. The CDR3 totals 14 residues. Germline values: CDR1 LNHDA, CDR2 SQIVND (reference sequence). The CDR3, as DNA: TGTGCCAGTAGTATGAGGGCGGGGGGGACTGAAGCTTTCTTT. Its translation is CASSMRAGGTEAFF.

For this clone: One end of the junction does not line up with germline, which may come from a read error. The gene calls are TRBV7-9 and TRBJ1-6; 9 bases match TRBD1. Germline CDR1 SEHNR, CDR2 FQNEAQ (reference sequence). The CDR3 has 14 amino acids. The CDR3 protein is CASSKAGQGPLIRF. The CDR3 region has the DNA TGTGCCAGCAGCAAAGCCGGACAGGGGCCCCTTATTCGCTTT.